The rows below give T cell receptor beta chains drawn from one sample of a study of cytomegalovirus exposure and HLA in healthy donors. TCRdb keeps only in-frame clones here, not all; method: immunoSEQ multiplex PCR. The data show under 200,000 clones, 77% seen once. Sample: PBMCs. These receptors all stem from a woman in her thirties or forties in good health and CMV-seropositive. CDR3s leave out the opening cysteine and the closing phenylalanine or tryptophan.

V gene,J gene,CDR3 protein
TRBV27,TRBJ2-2,ASRPASGYTGELF
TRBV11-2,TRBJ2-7,ASSWRTGLAGATAEQY
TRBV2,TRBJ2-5,ASEYQETQY
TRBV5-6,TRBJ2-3,ASSSGTGLNTQY
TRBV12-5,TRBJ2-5,ASGLHPGLAARGTKETQY
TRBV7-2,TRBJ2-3,ASSTLAGGLTDTQY
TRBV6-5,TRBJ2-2,ASSALGAETGELF
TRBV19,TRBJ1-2,ASSMLGTGTGEGYT
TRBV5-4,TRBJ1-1,ASSSGQFEAF
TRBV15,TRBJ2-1,ATSRGLAGTTYIEQF
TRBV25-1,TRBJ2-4,ASSRTGEGNIQY
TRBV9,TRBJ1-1,ASSVGEGGSNTEAF
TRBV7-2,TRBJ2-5,ASSLVAAGGWETQY
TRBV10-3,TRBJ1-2,AISELRDRGRNYGYT
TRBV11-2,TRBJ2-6,ASSHSGANVLT
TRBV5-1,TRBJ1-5,ASSLGGGQGNQPQH
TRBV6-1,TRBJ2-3,ASSEAQQLYTDTQY
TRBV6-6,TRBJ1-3,ASGGVVESGNTIY
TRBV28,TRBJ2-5,ASSWDRETETQY
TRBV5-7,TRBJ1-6,ASSLRDRGNSPLH
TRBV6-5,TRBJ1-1,ASSYRDRAAEAF
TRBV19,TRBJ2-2,ASTDRADTGELF
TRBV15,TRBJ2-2,ATSPGGGGTTGELF
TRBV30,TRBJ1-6,AWKAGPLYNSPLH
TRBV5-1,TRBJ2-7,ASSPGQGFYEQY
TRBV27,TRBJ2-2,ASSFLAGGRTGELF
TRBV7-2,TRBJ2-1,ASSSPLLADEQF
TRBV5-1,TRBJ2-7,ASSLLAGEAYEQY
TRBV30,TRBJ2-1,AWSRSGGYNEQF
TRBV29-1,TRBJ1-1,SVEEGLFTEEAF
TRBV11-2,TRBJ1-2,ASSPGLNYGYT
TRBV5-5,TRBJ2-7,ASSRSGTGVGEQY
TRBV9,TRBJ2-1,ASSPESQVYNEQF
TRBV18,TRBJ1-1,ASSPSTGDATEAF
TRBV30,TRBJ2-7,AWSHPGQVVEQY
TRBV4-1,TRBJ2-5,ASSQDREETQY
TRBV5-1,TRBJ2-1,ASSLGLAGGPIDNEQF
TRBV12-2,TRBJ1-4,ASRLLVRGVSNEKLF
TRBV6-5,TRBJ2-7,ASSTGSYEQY
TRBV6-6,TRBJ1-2,ASSSLGLGYT
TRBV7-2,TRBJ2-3,ASSLGQNTDTQY
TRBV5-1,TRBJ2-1,ASSLAPAGSSYNEQF
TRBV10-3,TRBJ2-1,AISGGQPISYNEQF
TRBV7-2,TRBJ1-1,ASSLLGGLNTEAF
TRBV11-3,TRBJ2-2,ASSYLRGGITGELF
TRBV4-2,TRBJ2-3,ASSQQTISDTQY
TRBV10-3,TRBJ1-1,AIQQDGVEAF
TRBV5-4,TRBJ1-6,ASSSGTSSSYNSPLH
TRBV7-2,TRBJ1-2,ASSLDSLYHGYT
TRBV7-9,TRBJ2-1,SSIRGRESYNEQF
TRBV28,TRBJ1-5,ASSPGVQPQH
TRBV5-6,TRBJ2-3,ASSLSGQGETDTQY
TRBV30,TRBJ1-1,AWSSRTEAF
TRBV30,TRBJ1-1,AWSVGRVKGYEAF
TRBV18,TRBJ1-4,ASSPSDGGEKLF
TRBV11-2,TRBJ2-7,ASSLRTSGIYYEQY
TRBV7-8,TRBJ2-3,ASTRGGASTDTQY